There are many counts of the clone carrying this TCR beta chain. This record belongs to a study of low-dose radiotherapy and immunotherapy resistance in tumors. First-strand cDNA used TRAV- and TRBV-specific primers, covering alpha and beta chains. With a V-primer adapter and a constant-region primer, TCRs were amplified for approximately 19 PCR cycles. TCRdb itself ran the reads through MiXCR, one entry per CDR3 protein. The sample shows about 39,000 distinct CDR3 sequences, 31% of them seen only once. The ends lost 4 bases at V and 8 bases at J; junction bases unmatched: 13. This CDR3 contains 16 residues. In germline, CDR1 is SGDLS, CDR2 YYNGEE. Time point indicated: before trial treatment. Treatment combined nivolumab, ipilimumab, aspirin, low-dose cyclophosphamide and low-dose radiotherapy in a dose-escalation trial.

The J gene is TRBJ1-4, the V gene TRBV9, with 8 bases that match TRBD1. This TCR was recovered from a male donor with gallbladder cancer. The sample was PBMCs, taken before treatment. The CDR3 DNA reads TGTGCCAGCAGCCCCCTGGGGACAGGCGGGTGGGAAAAACTGTTTTTT. This sequence encodes CASSPLGTGGWEKLFF.